This T cell receptor (beta chain) is drawn from a study of T-cell reconstitution after alpha-beta-depleted transplantation in children. The V gene's germline CDR1 is MNHEY and CDR2 SMNVEV (reference sequence). This CDR3 spans 14 amino acids. Trimming stripped 2 bases from V and 7 bases from J, with 14 bases between. Study-wide points: The high TCRbeta diversity at day 60 in some patients came from surviving recipient T cells and thymic progenitors. Once a year had passed after transplant, T-cell counts and diversity came mostly from newly produced T cells. Several hundred rapidly expanded clones from non-depleted graft cells reportedly supplied alpha-beta T cells about two months post-transplant.

Details on this clonotype: Its target is unknown.

Unique molecular identifiers were incorporated when the TCRbeta library was constructed. In TCRdb, the PCR reads were re-called with MiXCR into one record per CDR3 protein. The sample contains 610,000 or so distinct CDR3 sequences, over 25% of which appear only once. This TCR came from a boy under three years old with Wiskott-Aldrich syndrome, due to receive a stem cell transplant. The chain couples TRBV27 to TRBJ1-2; the D gene is possibly TRBD1 (5 bases). The sequencing here drew on PBMCs, taken before TCRalphabeta/CD19-depleted stem cell transplant. CDR3: CASSLVRGGTGYTF. In DNA form, the CDR3 reads TGTGCCAGCAGTTTAGTAAGGGGAGGGACTGGCTACACCTTC.